The clone carrying this T cell receptor (beta chain) was observed a handful of times. Its antigen is not known. The data derive from a study of post-analysis software for immune sequencing data. Broader study findings: A handful of TRBV segments were significantly more frequent in patients than in controls. TRBV5-6, TRBV5-1 and TRBV20-1 were among these segments.

Tagging with unique molecular identifiers was a feature of the TCR beta cDNA libraries. TCRdb reprocessed the PCR reads via MiXCR and lists one record per CDR3 protein. The data hold around 770,000 distinct CDR3 sequences, with around 46% observed a single time. Between the trimmed V and J ends, which lost 3 bases and 8 bases, there was a span of 8 bases. The CDR3 is made up of 11 amino acids. Germline CDR1 SGDLS, CDR2 YYNGEE. The source material was blood. This chain connects TRBV9 to TRBJ1-2, with D unresolved. This TCR was sampled from a girl aged 5 to 17 with multiple sclerosis. The CDR3: CASSGAAGYTF. The DNA for the CDR3 is TGTGCCAGCAGCGGGGCCGCCGGCTACACCTTC.